A selection of T cell receptor beta chains follows, all from one sample in a study of regulatory T cells in long-lasting Graves disease. Via MiXCR, TCRdb re-called the multiplex PCR reads, giving one row per CDR3 protein. The sample lists about 360,000 distinct CDR3 sequences, 15% to 20% occurring once. These data were likewise used in another study, on T cells in Graves' hyperthyroidism and ophthalmopathy.

Source: peripheral blood mononuclear cells (PBMCs), taken at new diagnosis, from a patient treated with antithyroid drugs. These receptors were collected from a woman aged 18-29 years with Graves disease. Each CDR3 is given with its conserved first and last residue. The D gene is left open where the match is weak. Clone size is given for some rows only: seen once, a few or many times, or a class if the clone is expanded.

size,V,D,J,CDR3,DNA
many,TRBV30,NA,TRBJ2-7,CAWGRGPSYEQYF,TGTGCCTGGGGGCGAGGGCCATCCTACGAGCAGTACTTC
few,TRBV20-1,TRBD2,TRBJ2-1,CSAQLAGDHYNEQFF,TGCAGTGCGCAACTAGCGGGAGACCACTACAATGAGCAGTTCTTC
many,TRBV24-1,NA,TRBJ1-3,CATSDFRGPVSGNTIYF,TGTGCCACCAGTGATTTTAGGGGCCCTGTCTCTGGAAACACCATATATTTT
many,TRBV6-1,NA,TRBJ1-5,CASTVSSNQPQHF,TGTGCCAGCACTGTTAGTAGCAATCAGCCCCAGCATTTT
NA,TRBV12-3/TRBV12-4,TRBD1,TRBJ1-5,CASSGQGHSNQPQHF,TGTGCCAGCAGCGGACAGGGGCATAGCAATCAGCCCCAGCATTTT
NA,TRBV6-1,NA,TRBJ1-6,CATGTEYNSPLHF,TGTGCCACCGGGACCGAGTATAATTCACCCCTCCACTTT
many,TRBV11-1,NA,TRBJ2-4,CASNRYGARRYF,TGTGCCAGCAACCGATACGGAGCCAGGCGGTACTTC
many,TRBV5-1,NA,TRBJ2-7,CASSLLRGTYEQYF,TGCGCCAGCAGCTTGCTCAGGGGTACCTACGAGCAGTACTTC
NA,TRBV9,NA,TRBJ1-4,CASSVTGQPTNEKLFF,TGTGCCAGCAGCGTTACCGGACAGCCAACTAATGAAAAACTGTTTTTT
many,TRBV24-1,TRBD1,TRBJ2-2,CATSDPGQGSSGELFF,TGTGCCACCAGTGATCCTGGACAGGGGTCGAGCGGGGAGCTGTTTTTT
many,TRBV30,TRBD2,TRBJ2-1,CAWSVRGGVSHNEQFF,TGTGCCTGGAGTGTACGGGGAGGGGTTTCCCACAATGAGCAGTTCTTC
NA,TRBV6-1,NA,TRBJ2-3,CASNRSTDTQYF,TGTGCCAGCAACAGGAGCACAGATACGCAGTATTTT
NA,TRBV6-1,TRBD2,TRBJ2-2,CASSALAGDLGELFF,TGTGCCAGCAGTGCCCTAGCGGGAGACCTCGGGGAGCTGTTTTTT
many,TRBV6-5,TRBD1,TRBJ2-7,CASSYSPSGGNEQYF,TGTGCCAGCAGTTACTCTCCCTCAGGGGGAAACGAGCAGTACTTC
many,TRBV3-1,NA,TRBJ1-1,CASSFSATEAFF,TGTGCCAGCAGCTTTTCAGCTACTGAAGCTTTCTTT
many,TRBV6-2/TRBV6-3,NA,TRBJ1-5,CATNRDTNQPQHF,TGTGCCACAAACCGGGACACCAATCAGCCCCAGCATTTT